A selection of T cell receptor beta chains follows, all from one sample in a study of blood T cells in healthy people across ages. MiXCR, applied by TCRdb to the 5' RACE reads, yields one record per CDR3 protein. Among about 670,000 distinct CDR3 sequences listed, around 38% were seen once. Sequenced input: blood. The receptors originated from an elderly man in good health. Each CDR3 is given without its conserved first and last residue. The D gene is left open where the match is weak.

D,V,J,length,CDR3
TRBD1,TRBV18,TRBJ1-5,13,ASSPRDRNDQPQH
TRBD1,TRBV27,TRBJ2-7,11,ASSLGQGYGQY
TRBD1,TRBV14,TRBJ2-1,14,ASSPPPQGAHNEQF
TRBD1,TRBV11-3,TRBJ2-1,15,ASSLGGGTGYYNEQF
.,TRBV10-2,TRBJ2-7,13,ASSEPGQRSYEQY
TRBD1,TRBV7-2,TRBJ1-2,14,ASSSNRLGTGYGYT
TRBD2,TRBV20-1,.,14,SARDNLRLAGDEQY
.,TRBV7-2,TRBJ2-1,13,ASRSKTGVGDEQF
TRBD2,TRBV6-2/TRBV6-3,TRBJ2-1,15,ASSYLPGLAVYNEQF
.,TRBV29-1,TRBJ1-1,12,SVPGGPQNTEAF
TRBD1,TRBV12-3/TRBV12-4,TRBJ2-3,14,ASRPPGQGEVDTQY
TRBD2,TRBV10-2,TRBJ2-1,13,ASTLTSGYHNEQF
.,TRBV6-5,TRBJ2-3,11,ASSYTDTDTQY
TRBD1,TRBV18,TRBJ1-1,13,ASSLFQGEDTEAF
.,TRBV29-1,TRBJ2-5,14,SVEDLVPGLQETQY
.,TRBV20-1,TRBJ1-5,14,SASQGKGLSNQPQH
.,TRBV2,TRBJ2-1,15,ASRKTSRGGSYNEQF
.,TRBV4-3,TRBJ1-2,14,ASSQDFGRPNYGYT